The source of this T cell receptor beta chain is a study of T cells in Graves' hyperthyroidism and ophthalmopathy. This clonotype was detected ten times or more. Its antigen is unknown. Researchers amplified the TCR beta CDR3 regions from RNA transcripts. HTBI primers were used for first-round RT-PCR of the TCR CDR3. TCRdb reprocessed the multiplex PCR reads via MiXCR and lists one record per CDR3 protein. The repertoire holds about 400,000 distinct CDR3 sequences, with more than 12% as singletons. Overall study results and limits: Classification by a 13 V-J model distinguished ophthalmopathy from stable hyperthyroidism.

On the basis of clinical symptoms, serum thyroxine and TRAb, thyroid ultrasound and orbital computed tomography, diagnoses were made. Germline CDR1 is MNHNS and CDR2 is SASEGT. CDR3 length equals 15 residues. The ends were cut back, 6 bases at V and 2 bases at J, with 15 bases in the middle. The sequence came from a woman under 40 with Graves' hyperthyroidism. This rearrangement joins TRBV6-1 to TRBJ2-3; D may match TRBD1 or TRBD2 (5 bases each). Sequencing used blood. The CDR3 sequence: CASSLTRDPTDTQYF. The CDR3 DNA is TGTGCCAGCAGCCTAACCAGGGACCCCACAGATACGCAGTATTTT.